The 3 T cell receptor beta chains below were found in one sample sequenced in a study of shared clonotypes between healthy human individuals. TCRdb keeps only in-frame clones here, not all; method: immunoSEQ multiplex PCR. The top ten hold approximately 1.6% of the sample, which has about 2.1 million clones, just over 90% seen once. CD45RO-negative, CCR7-selected cells formed the naive CD8 fraction, which excluded terminally differentiated effector memory CD45RA+ cells. The source material was naive CD8+ T cells from PBMCs. These receptors all stem from a man aged 18 to 29 in good health. Some clones in this sample may be carry-over from other donors' samples.

The chain couples TRBV4-1 to TRBJ1-3; maybe TRBD1 (5 bases). This CDR3 region has 14 residues. In germline, CDR1 is MGHRA, CDR2 YSYEKL. V dropped 4 bases and J dropped 4 bases, with 11 bases sitting between them. CDR3 protein: CASSPRDGGNTIYF. CDR3 DNA sequence: TGCGCCAGCAGCCCCCGGGACGGAGGAAACACCATATATTTT.

This chain joins TRBV6-1 and TRBJ1-5; no clear D. This CDR3 comprises 14 residues. Germline loops: CDR1 MNHNS, CDR2 SASEGT. Between the trimmed V and J ends, which lost 2 bases and 7 bases, there was a span of 12 bases. In DNA, the CDR3 is TGTGCCAGCAGTGAATCGGCGGTAAGGCAGCCCCAGCATTTT. This encodes CASSESAVRQPQHF.

The chain links TRBV9 to TRBJ2-7, with 8 bases identical to TRBD2. V dropped 3 bases and J dropped 4; count of bases not matched to a gene: 9. The CDR3 loop spans 15 amino acids. Germline V lookup: CDR1 SGDLS, CDR2 YYNGEE. The CDR3 DNA sequence: TGTGCCAGCAGCGCGTCAACTAGCGGAGTATACGAGCAGTACTTC. Protein sequence: CASSASTSGVYEQYF.